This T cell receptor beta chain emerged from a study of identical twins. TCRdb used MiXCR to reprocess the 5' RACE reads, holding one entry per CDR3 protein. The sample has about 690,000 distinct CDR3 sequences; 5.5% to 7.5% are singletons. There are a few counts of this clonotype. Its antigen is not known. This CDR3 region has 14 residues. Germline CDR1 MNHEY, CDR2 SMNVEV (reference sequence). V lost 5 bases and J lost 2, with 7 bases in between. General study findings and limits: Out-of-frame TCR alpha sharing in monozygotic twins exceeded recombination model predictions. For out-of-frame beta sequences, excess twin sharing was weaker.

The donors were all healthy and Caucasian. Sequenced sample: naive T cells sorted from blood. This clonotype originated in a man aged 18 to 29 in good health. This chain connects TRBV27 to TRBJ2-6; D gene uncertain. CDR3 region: CASSNLAGANVLTF. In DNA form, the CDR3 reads TGTGCCAGCAGTAATTTGGCTGGGGCCAACGTCCTGACTTTC. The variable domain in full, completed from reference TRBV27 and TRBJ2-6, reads EAQVTQNPRYLITVTGKKLTVTCSQNMNHEYMSWYRQDPGLGLRQIYYSMNVEVTDKGDVPEGYKVSRKEKRNFPLILESPSPNQTSLYFCASSNLAGANVLTFGAGSRLTVL.